This TCR beta chain was sequenced in a study of technical replicates of blood from a handful of donors (dated by TCRdb to about 2017). Library preparation employed the immunoSEQ multiplex PCR assay. TCRdb took over this immuneACCESS table, retaining in-frame rearrangements with V and J assigned. Such tables are incomplete; in checked studies, under half of the missing clones stem from an unresolved V gene, and the remainder is unexplained. The sample data list roughly 90,000 clones, and 90% to 95% of these were observed just once. 0.2% to 0.25% of the sample belongs to the ten largest clones. Concerning this clone: It has no known antigen specificity. No quality values exist for individual bases; no much larger clone is one base distant.

The material sequenced was T cells isolated from PBMCs. This TCR derives from a human donor in good health.

The encoded CDR3 is CATSRGRGAYYGYTF. The DNA sequence is as follows: TGTGCCACCAGCAGAGGTCGGGGGGCATACTATGGCTACACCTTC. Recombination linked TRBV15 to TRBJ1-2, and TRBD1 may be the D gene, going by 6 matching bases. Including the terminal cysteine and phenylalanine, the CDR3 comprises 15 residues. CDR3 DNA is the only sequence kept; it has 45 bases, read in frame from the first base. Per the germline V gene (reference sequence), LNHNV is the CDR1 and YYDKDF is the CDR2. Relative to germline, V is 1 base shorter and J is 3 bases shorter, with 12 bases between their ends.